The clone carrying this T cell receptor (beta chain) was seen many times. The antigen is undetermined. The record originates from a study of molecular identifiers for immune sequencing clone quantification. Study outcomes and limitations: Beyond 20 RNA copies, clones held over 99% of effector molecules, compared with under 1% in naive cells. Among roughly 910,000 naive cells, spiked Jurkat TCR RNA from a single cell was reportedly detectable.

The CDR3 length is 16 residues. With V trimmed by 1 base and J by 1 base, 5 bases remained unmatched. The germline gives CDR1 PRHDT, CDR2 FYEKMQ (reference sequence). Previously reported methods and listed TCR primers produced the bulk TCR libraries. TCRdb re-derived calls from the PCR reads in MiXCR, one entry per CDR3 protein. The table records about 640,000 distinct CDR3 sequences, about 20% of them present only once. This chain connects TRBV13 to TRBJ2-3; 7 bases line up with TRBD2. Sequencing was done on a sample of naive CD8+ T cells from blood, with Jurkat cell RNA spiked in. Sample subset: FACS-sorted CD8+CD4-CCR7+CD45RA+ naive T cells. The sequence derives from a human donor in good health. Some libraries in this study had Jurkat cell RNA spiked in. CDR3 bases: TGTGCCAGCAGCTTAGAGCGGCTAGCGGGCACAGATACGCAGTATTTT. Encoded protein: CASSLERLAGTDTQYF. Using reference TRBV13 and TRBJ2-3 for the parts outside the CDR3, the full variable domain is AAGVIQSPRHLIKEKRETATLKCYPIPRHDTVYWYQQGPGQDPQFLISFYEKMQSDKGSIPDRFSAQQFSDYHSELNMSSLELGDSALYFCASSLERLAGTDTQYFGPGTRLTVL.